The clone carrying this T cell receptor (beta chain) was seen ten or more times. Per the germline V gene, CDR1 is ENHRY and CDR2 is SYGVKD. The germline V and J ends were trimmed by 11 bases and 2 bases, with 16 bases remaining between them. The CDR3 is made up of 14 amino acids. The source of the sample is a study of human T cells and chemical hapten exposure. Overall study context: The study sensitized with 2% DPC on a 2 cm by 2 cm patch of upper inner arm skin.

From the RACE reads, TCRdb called clonotypes with MiXCR, one entry per CDR3 protein. Of around 39,000 distinct CDR3 sequences listed, 5% to 7% are singletons. The time point was: patch test 1, 2 weeks after DPC sensitization. Described treatment: therapeutic diphenylcyclopropenone sensitization with weekly scalp DPC. Total RNA was extracted from unfractionated whole blood. Each donor was an alopecia patient between 18 and 70 years of age who qualified for DPC. The material was whole blood, obtained in connection with sensitization to the hapten diphenylcyclopropenone (DPC). This TCR derives from a woman between 25 and 40 years old with alopecia areata. Some clones in this sample may be carry-over from other donors' samples. The J gene is TRBJ1-5, the V gene TRBV10-3, with no clear D. CDR3 sequence reads: CAACPQSGNQPQHF. The CDR3 nucleotides are TGTGCCGCCTGTCCCCAATCAGGCAATCAGCCCCAGCATTTT.